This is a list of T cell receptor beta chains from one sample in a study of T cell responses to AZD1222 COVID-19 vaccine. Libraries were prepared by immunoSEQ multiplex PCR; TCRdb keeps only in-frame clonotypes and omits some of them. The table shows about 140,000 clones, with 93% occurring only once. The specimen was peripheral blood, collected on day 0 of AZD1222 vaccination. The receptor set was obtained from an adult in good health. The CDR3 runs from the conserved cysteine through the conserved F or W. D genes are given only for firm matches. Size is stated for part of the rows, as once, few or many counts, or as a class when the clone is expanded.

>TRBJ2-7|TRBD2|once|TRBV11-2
CASSLGTSGYTYEQYF
TGTGCCAGCAGCTTAGGAACTAGCGGATATACCTACGAGCAGTACTTC
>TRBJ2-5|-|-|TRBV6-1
CASSEVRVSGIQETQYF
TGTGCCAGCAGTGAAGTTCGGGTTAGCGGCATACAAGAGACCCAGTACTTC
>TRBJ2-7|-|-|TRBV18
CASSGDREQYF
TGTGCCAGCTCGGGAGATAGGGAGCAGTACTTC
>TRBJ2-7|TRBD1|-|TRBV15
CATSSQGDAYEQYF
TGTGCCACCAGCAGCCAGGGGGATGCCTACGAGCAGTACTTC
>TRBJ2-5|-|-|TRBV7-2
CASSLASTQVETQYF
TGTGCCAGCAGCTTAGCTTCGACCCAAGTGGAGACCCAGTACTTC
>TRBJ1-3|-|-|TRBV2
CASSVRTIRNTIYF
TGTGCCAGCAGTGTCCGGACAATCCGAAACACCATATATTTT
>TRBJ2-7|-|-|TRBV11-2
CASSLDRGYEQYF
TGTGCCAGCAGCTTAGATCGGGGCTACGAGCAGTACTTC
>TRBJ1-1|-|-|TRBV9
CASSVEGRSNTEAFF
TGTGCCAGCAGCGTAGAGGGCAGATCGAACACTGAAGCTTTCTTT
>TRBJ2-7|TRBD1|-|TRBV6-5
CASRGQGEYEQYF
TGTGCCAGCAGGGGACAGGGGGAATACGAGCAGTACTTC
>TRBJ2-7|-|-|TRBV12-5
CASGLVGGLGEQYF
TGTGCTAGTGGTTTGGTAGGTGGCCTTGGTGAGCAGTACTTC
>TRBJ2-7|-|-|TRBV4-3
CASSQDLNRRYEQYF
TGCGCCAGCAGCCAAGATTTGAACAGACGCTACGAGCAGTACTTC
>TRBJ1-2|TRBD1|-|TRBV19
CASSPTDRANYGYTF
TGTGCCAGTAGTCCAACCGACAGGGCCAACTATGGCTACACCTTC
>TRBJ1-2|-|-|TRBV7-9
CASSLDQGAGYGYTF
TGTGCCAGCAGCTTAGATCAAGGGGCCGGCTATGGCTACACCTTC
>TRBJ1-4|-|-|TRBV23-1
CASSQTETQATNEKLFF
TGCGCCAGCAGTCAAACCGAAACACAGGCAACTAATGAAAAACTGTTTTTT
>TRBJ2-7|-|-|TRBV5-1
CASSLISGSHEQYF
TGCGCCAGCAGCTTGATATCAGGGTCTCACGAGCAGTACTTC
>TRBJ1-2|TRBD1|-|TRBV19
CASSMWGQGASAGYTF
TGTGCCAGTAGTATGTGGGGACAGGGGGCGAGTGCTGGCTACACCTTC
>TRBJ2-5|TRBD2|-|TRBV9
CASSVDPSGGGETQYF
TGTGCCAGCAGCGTAGATCCTAGCGGGGGTGGAGAGACCCAGTACTTC
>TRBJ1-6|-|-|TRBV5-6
CASSLGLSYDSPLHF
TGTGCCAGCAGCTTGGGGCTGAGTTACGATTCACCCCTCCACTTT
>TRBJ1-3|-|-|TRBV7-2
CASSLSGSAGDTIYF
TGTGCCAGCAGCTTAAGTGGCTCTGCTGGGGACACCATATATTTT
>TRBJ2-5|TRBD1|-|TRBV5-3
CARSPGQAQETQYF
TGTGCCAGAAGCCCAGGACAGGCACAAGAGACCCAGTACTTC
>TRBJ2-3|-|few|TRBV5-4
CASSSRDPGDTQYF
TGTGCCAGCAGCTCCCGGGACCCGGGGGATACGCAGTATTTT
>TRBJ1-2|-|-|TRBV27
CASSLSGGAFDGYTF
TGTGCCAGCAGTTTATCTGGGGGCGCATTTGATGGCTACACCTTC